This TCR beta chain is drawn from a study of OX40 agonist ivuxolimab in advanced cancers. Study as a whole: Aged roughly 23 to 80 with a mean of approximately 57 years, they were less than 90% male.

Sequencing was performed with immunoSEQ multiplex PCR; in TCRdb, only in-frame clones are kept and a portion is missing. This table has fewer than 25,000 clones, 83% appearing once. The CDR3 is made up of 15 amino acids. Looked up from germline, CDR1 is SGDLS and CDR2 is YYNGEE. V was cut by 5 bases and J by 7 bases, with 19 bases left in between. The material was CD4+ or CD8+ T cells sorted from blood, obtained in a trial of the OX40 agonist ivuxolimab. This TCR was sampled from an adult with an advanced solid tumor such as melanoma, head and neck, liver or kidney cancer. The V gene is TRBV9, the J gene TRBJ2-1; D is tentatively TRBD1 or TRBD2 (5 bases each). The CDR3 DNA reads TGTGCCAGCAGACCCGGGGCGAGCGTAGATAATGAGCAGTTCTTC. It codes for CASRPGASVDNEQFF.